The 29 T cell receptor beta chains presented below share a single source sample, sequenced in a study of regulatory T cells in long-lasting Graves disease. Time point described: newly diagnosed GD, antithyroid drugs for less than 3 months. The authors made the TCR library using RNA they extracted from PBMCs. According to the study, TCR beta libraries were built with iRepertoire HTBI primers and CDR3-region Arm-PCR. MiXCR, run by TCRdb on the multiplex PCR reads, gives a single entry per CDR3 protein. The sample records about 220,000 distinct CDR3 sequences, approximately 18% being singletons. The sample was also reused in another study, on T cells in Graves' hyperthyroidism and ophthalmopathy.

The source material was peripheral blood mononuclear cells (PBMCs), sampled at new diagnosis, from a patient treated with antithyroid drugs. Every receptor here comes from a woman under 40 with Graves disease.

This clonotype was observed at least ten times. The rearrangement uses TRBV11-1 and TRBJ2-3, with D maybe TRBD1 (6 bases). This CDR3 region has 14 residues. Trimming cost V 5 bases and J 3 bases, with 12 bases left between them. Germline V gene data show CDR1 as SGHAT and CDR2 as FQDESV (reference sequence). This CDR3 reads CASSPRQVTDTQYF. The CDR3 coding sequence is TGTGCCAGCAGCCCAAGACAGGTTACAGATACGCAGTATTTT.

There are many counts of this clonotype. This chain joins TRBV19 and TRBJ2-2; D might be TRBD1 (6 bases). Germline loops: CDR1 LNHDA, CDR2 SQIVND (reference sequence). V was pared by 3 bases and J by 2 bases, with 10 bases between. There are 15 residues in the CDR3. In DNA, the CDR3 is TGTGCCAGTAGTATCGACAGGCCAAACACCGGGGAGCTGTTTTTT. Residues: CASSIDRPNTGELFF.

This clonotype occurred many times. The rearrangement joins TRBV4-1 to TRBJ2-5, with D perhaps TRBD2 (5 bases). Germline CDR1 reads MGHRA; CDR2 reads YSYEKL. The CDR3 totals 15 residues. Between the trimmed V and J ends, which lost 1 base and 7 bases, there was a span of 16 bases. The DNA of the CDR3 is TGCGCCAGCAGCCAAGCCCCTAATCGGGAAGGGACCCAGTACTTC. Its protein product is CASSQAPNREGTQYF.

This clonotype was seen more than once but under ten times. The J gene is TRBJ2-7, the V gene TRBV10-2; 11 nucleotides align to TRBD1. This CDR3 is built from 14 residues. The trim removed 6 bases at V and 2 bases at J, leaving 3 bases unmatched. Germline lookup yields CDR1 WSHSY and CDR2 SAAADI. CDR3 DNA sequence: TGCGCCAGCAGAGCGGGACAGGGGGCCTACGAGCAGTACTTC. Translating it yields CASRAGQGAYEQYF.

Turning to this clonotype: This may come from a read error, since a much larger clone is one base off. The chain is built from TRBV9 and TRBJ1-4; D unresolved. This CDR3 spans 15 amino acids. V lost 4 bases and J lost 7, with 17 bases in between. Germline lookup yields CDR1 SGDLS and CDR2 YYNGEE. The CDR3 region is CASSIENSGSEKLFF. The CDR3 DNA reads as TGTGCCAGCAGCATAGAGAACTCCGGGAGTGAAAAACTGTTTTTT.

In this sample, this clonotype turned up many times. The V call is TRBV20-1, the J call TRBJ1-2; maybe TRBD1 (6 bases). The CDR3 is made up of 14 amino acids. The germline CDR1 and CDR2 sequences are DFQATT and SNEGSKA (reference sequence). With 6 bases removed from V and 2 bases from J, the gap between germline ends came to 16 bases. The CDR3 nucleotides are TGCAGTGCCCCGGGGGGGCACCTGAACTATGGCTACACCTTC. Its protein is CSAPGGHLNYGYTF.

In this sample, this clonotype turned up many times. The rearrangement links TRBV28 to TRBJ2-3, with TRBD2 identical over 10 bases. CDR1 is MDHEN and CDR2 is SYDVKM in the germline V gene. The CDR3 has 16 amino acids. The ends lost 5 bases at V and 14 bases at J; junction bases unmatched: 19. The CDR3 DNA reads as TGTGCCAGCAGTCCATTCCAAGGGCTAGCGGGGGCCACTCGGTATTTT. Translation: CASSPFQGLAGATRYF.

Concerning this clonotype: This may stem from a read error, because a much larger clone lies one nucleotide away. The J gene is TRBJ1-4, the V gene TRBV4-1; D call uncertain. Germline V gene sequence: CDR1 MGHRA, CDR2 YSYEKL. The CDR3 covers 17 residues. V was shortened by 3 bases and J by 0 bases, with 14 bases between the two germline ends. The CDR3 DNA follows: TGCGCCAGCAGCCACGTCGGCAGACTTCCAACTAATGAAAAACTGTTTTTT. Its translation is CASSHVGRLPTNEKLFF.

This clonotype has a count of ten or more. The rearrangement uses TRBV12-3 or TRBV12-4 and TRBJ2-1, with D tentatively TRBD2 (6 bases). The CDR3 is made up of 17 amino acids. V was cut by 1 base and J by 4 bases, with 17 bases left in between. CDR3 protein: CASSLETLGGKYNEQFF. As DNA, the CDR3 is TGTGCCAGCAGTTTAGAGACCCTGGGGGGTAAGTACAATGAGCAGTTCTTC.

This clonotype was found many times. The chain has TRBV7-2 and TRBJ2-1; D is possibly TRBD2 (5 bases). V was clipped by 5 bases and J by 6 bases, with 17 bases between them. CDR1 and CDR2 from the germline V gene are SGHTA and FQGNSA. The CDR3 covers 15 residues. For the CDR3, the DNA is TGTGCCAGCAGCCCCAGTACTCTAGCCTCCAATGAGCAGTTCTTC. Protein sequence: CASSPSTLASNEQFF. Complete variable domain (other parts from reference TRBV7-2 and TRBJ2-1): GAGVSQSPSNKVTEKGKDVELRCDPISGHTALYWYRQSLGQGLEFLIYFQGNSAPDKSGLPSDRFSAERTGGSVSTLTIQRTQQEDSAVYLCASSPSTLASNEQFFGPGTRLTVL.

The chain links TRBV29-1 to TRBJ1-1; D call uncertain. The CDR3 sequence is 10 residues long. The germline V and J ends were trimmed by 6 bases and 7 bases, with 9 bases remaining between them. Germline CDR1 and CDR2: SQVTM and ANQGSEA. The chain's CDR3 is CSVAQIEAFF. CDR3 sequence (DNA): TGCAGCGTCGCACAGATTGAAGCTTTCTTT.

This clonotype was recorded at least ten times. This rearrangement joins TRBV28 to TRBJ2-4, with 13 positions matching TRBD2. Per germline, CDR1 MDHEN and CDR2 SYDVKM. The CDR3 extends over 19 amino acids. V lost 3 bases to trimming and J lost 0 bases; unmatched junction nucleotides: 8. CDR3 nucleotide sequence: TGTGCCAGCAGTTTGAGGGGGACTAGCGGGGTACTAGCCAAAAACATTCAGTACTTC. It yields the protein CASSLRGTSGVLAKNIQYF.

This clonotype was seen many times. The chain combines TRBV9 with TRBJ2-7; 9 positions match TRBD2. V shed 0 bases, J shed 2 bases, and the junction held 0 bases outside the gene matches. This CDR3 region has 14 residues. CDR1 and CDR2 (germline): SGDLS, YYNGEE. The CDR3: CASSVGGGAYEQYF. CDR3 DNA: TGTGCCAGCAGCGTAGGCGGGGGGGCCTACGAGCAGTACTTC.

This clonotype was counted at least ten times. The chain recombines TRBV10-2 with TRBJ1-1, with D uncertain. Trimming stripped 1 base from V and 3 bases from J, with 6 bases between. Per the germline V gene, CDR1 is WSHSY and CDR2 is SAAADI. The CDR3 runs to 13 residues. CDR3 nucleotide sequence: TGCGCCAGCAGTGAGTGGCAGTACACTGAAGCTTTCTTT. Residues: CASSEWQYTEAFF.

The chain has TRBV10-3 and TRBJ2-3; 12 positions agree with TRBD2. J gave up 3 bases and V 4 bases, and 5 bases lay outside the gene matches. From germline, CDR1 is ENHRY and CDR2 SYGVKD. The CDR3 length is 16 residues. The CDR3 DNA reads TGTGCCATCAGTGGGATCCTAGCGGGAGGGACAGATACGCAGTATTTT. This gives the protein CAISGILAGGTDTQYF.

The V call is TRBV7-3, the J call TRBJ2-1, with D possibly being TRBD2 (5 bases). V was clipped by 1 base and J by 6 bases, with 7 bases between them. From germline, CDR1 is SGHTA and CDR2 FQGTGA. The CDR3 contains 13 residues. The CDR3 reads CASSLSLANEQFF. The DNA of the CDR3 is TGTGCCAGCAGCTTAAGTCTAGCCAATGAGCAGTTCTTC.

The chain uses TRBV2 and TRBJ2-3, with a tentative D call TRBD1 (5 bases). The J call could be wrong; TRBJ1-1 is a better fit for the DNA end. The CDR3 has 12 amino acids. Germline values: CDR1 SNHLY, CDR2 FYNNEI. DNA for the CDR3: TGTGCCAGCAGTTACACGTGGGAGGGGGCTTTCTTT. Amino acid sequence: CASSYTWEGAFF.

Concerning this clonotype itself: A clone one base away is much larger, so this may be a read error. The rearrangement links TRBV19 to TRBJ1-1; D remains unclear. The CDR3 has 13 amino acids. Germline V gene lookup returns CDR1 LNHDA and CDR2 SQIVND (reference sequence). Between the trimmed V and J ends, which lost 6 bases and 4 bases, there was a span of 12 bases. DNA for the CDR3: TGTGCCAGTAGCGAGGGCGTAGGCACTGAAGCTTTCTTT. Translated: CASSEGVGTEAFF.

This clonotype has just a few counts. Being one base from a much bigger clone, this may be a read error. The V call is TRBV4-1, the J call TRBJ2-1; D is unresolved. Germline V gene sequence: CDR1 MGHRA, CDR2 YSYEKL. The V and J ends lost 5 bases and 7 bases respectively, with 12 bases between them. This CDR3 comprises 13 residues. CDR3 residues: CASSLMEPNEQFF. DNA for the CDR3: TGCGCCAGCAGCTTGATGGAGCCTAATGAGCAGTTCTTC.

This clonotype was counted ten times or more. The genes are TRBV6-1 and TRBJ1-1; TRBD1 aligns across 12 bases. V shed 7 bases and J 4 bases; nucleotides not matched to a gene: 7. The CDR3 totals 15 residues. Looked up from germline, CDR1 is MNHNS and CDR2 is SASEGT. CDR3 sequence (DNA): TGTGCCAGCATAACGAGGGACAGGGGGCCCACTGAAGCTTTCTTT. Translating gives CASITRDRGPTEAFF.

This clonotype was recorded a few times. V and J are TRBV5-5 and TRBJ2-7; 10 bases line up with TRBD2. The trim removed 5 bases at V and 6 bases at J, leaving 11 bases unmatched. Germline loops: CDR1 SGHKS, CDR2 YYEKEE (reference sequence). CDR3 size: 15 residues. CDR3 sequence reads: CASSLTVAGGSEQYF. The CDR3 DNA reads as TGTGCCAGCAGTTTAACCGTAGCGGGAGGTAGCGAGCAGTACTTC.

Concerning this clonotype: This sequence is one base from a far larger clone and is likely a read error. The chain is built from TRBV9 and TRBJ2-1; 11 nucleotides line up with TRBD2. This CDR3 has 15 residues. CDR1 and CDR2 from the germline V gene are SGDLS and YYNGEE. The CDR3 reads CASSELAGAYNEQVF. The DNA for the CDR3 is TGTGCCAGCAGTGAACTAGCGGGAGCCTACAATGAGCAGGTCTTC.

This clonotype was observed a few times. The V gene is TRBV28, the J gene TRBJ2-3, with TRBD1 matching over 7 bases. The CDR3 extends over 14 amino acids. V shed 3 bases and J 4 bases; nucleotides not matched to a gene: 4. The V gene's germline CDR1 is MDHEN and CDR2 SYDVKM. CDR3 amino acids: CASSFRQGADTQYF. CDR3 bases: TGTGCCAGCAGTTTTCGTCAGGGGGCAGATACGCAGTATTTT.

In this sample, this clonotype turned up many times. The V gene is TRBV20-1, the J gene TRBJ2-7, with a weak D call TRBD1 (5 bases). The V end was cut by 0 bases, the J end by 2 bases, with 23 bases between. Germline V gene lookup returns CDR1 DFQATT and CDR2 SNEGSKA (reference sequence). The CDR3 is made up of 18 amino acids. The CDR3 reads CSARDKRSDTRGAYEQYF. The CDR3 region has the DNA TGCAGTGCTAGAGATAAACGTTCGGACACCCGCGGTGCCTACGAGCAGTACTTC.

V and J are TRBV30 and TRBJ1-5, with D possibly being TRBD1 (6 bases). Germline lookup yields CDR1 GTSNPN and CDR2 SVGIG (reference sequence). The CDR3 consists of 13 residues. Trimming shortened V by 1 base and J by 6 bases, and 10 bases separated the two germline ends. The CDR3 coding sequence is TGTGCCTGGAGTGGACAGGTTGGTCAGCCCCAGCATTTT. Its protein product is CAWSGQVGQPQHF.

The gene calls are TRBV29-1 and TRBJ2-1; 8 bases are shared with TRBD1. J was trimmed by 9 bases and V by 7 bases; bases with no gene match: 5. The germline gives CDR1 SQVTM, CDR2 ANQGSEA. There are 11 residues in the CDR3. The CDR3 spells CSADRATEQFF. In DNA form, the CDR3 reads TGCAGCGCGGACAGGGCAACTGAGCAGTTCTTC.

This clonotype was found many times. V usage is TRBV28 and J usage is TRBJ1-1; D possibly corresponds to TRBD1 (5 bases). The CDR3 runs to 14 residues. V was cut by 3 bases and J by 8 bases, with 16 bases left in between. Germline CDR1 and CDR2: MDHEN and SYDVKM. This CDR3 reads CASSFGFGGYEAFF. The DNA of the CDR3 is TGTGCCAGCAGTTTCGGATTTGGGGGGTACGAAGCTTTCTTT.

This clonotype was counted many times. V is TRBV12-3 or TRBV12-4 and J is TRBJ2-4; D not resolved. The CDR3 has 12 amino acids. V lost 8 bases to trimming and J lost 9 bases, with 14 bases between them. The CDR3 DNA is TGTGCCAGCTCGGGCAGAGAAGGCATTCAGTACTTC. Protein sequence: CASSGREGIQYF.

This clonotype was found many times. This rearrangement joins TRBV2 to TRBJ2-6; D uncertain. The CDR3 contains 15 residues. Trimming removed 2 bases from V and 3 bases from J, with 8 bases in between. Germline V gene data show CDR1 as SNHLY and CDR2 as FYNNEI. In DNA, the CDR3 is TGTGCCAGCAGTGAATCGGGTGTTGGGGCCAACGTCCTGACTTTC. Protein sequence: CASSESGVGANVLTF.